A single sample is the source of the 11 T cell receptor beta chains below, sequenced in a study of post-analysis software for immune sequencing data. Overall study findings and caveats: Patients used a few TRBV segments, including TRBV5-6, TRBV5-1 and TRBV20-1, more often than controls.

Their recognized antigens are unknown. Unique molecular identifiers were built into the TCR beta cDNA libraries. Via MiXCR, TCRdb re-called the PCR reads, giving one row per CDR3 protein. Seen here are 350,000 to 500,000 distinct CDR3 sequences, approximately 37% observed once, and the top ten hold 7.6%. The sample taken for sequencing was blood. The source of these receptors is a girl aged 2 to 10 with multiple sclerosis.

Of note for this clonotype: Here the CDR3 omits its conserved ending phenylalanine or tryptophan, so a read error is the likely source. The rearrangement links TRBV12-3 or TRBV12-4 to TRBJ1-1, with D maybe TRBD1 (5 bases). With 6 bases removed from V and 3 bases from J, the gap between germline ends came to 17 bases. The CDR3 loop spans 15 amino acids. The CDR3 sequence is CASRTHLGVYTEAFC. In DNA, the CDR3 is TGTGCCAGCAGGACCCACCTGGGGGTATACACTGAAGCTTTCTGT.

A few counts support this clonotype. The J gene is TRBJ2-5, the V gene TRBV28; 11 bases line up with TRBD2. The CDR3 totals 15 residues. The V gene's germline CDR1 is MDHEN and CDR2 SYDVKM. The trim removed 6 bases at V and 5 bases at J, leaving 8 bases unmatched. CDR3 in amino acids: CASRRSSGRYETQYF. The CDR3 region has the DNA TGTGCCAGCAGAAGATCTAGCGGGAGGTACGAGACCCAGTACTTC.

V gene TRBV11-1 combines with J gene TRBJ2-7; TRBD2 aligns across 9 bases. The germline V gene encodes CDR1 SGHAT and CDR2 FQDESV (reference sequence). The ends lost 4 bases at V and 1 base at J; junction bases unmatched: 8. CDR3 length: 16 residues. This CDR3 is CASSSRTSVQSYEQYF. The DNA of the CDR3 is TGTGCCAGCAGCTCTCGGACTAGCGTTCAGTCCTACGAGCAGTACTTC.

This clonotype was recorded a few times. This chain uses TRBV15 with TRBJ2-3, with 7 bases matching TRBD1. Trimming at V came to 8 bases and at J to 0 bases, leaving 2 bases not matched to a gene. Germline V lookup: CDR1 LNHNV, CDR2 YYDKDF (reference sequence). The CDR3 covers 13 residues. CDR3 nucleotides: TGTGCCACCCGGGACAGCAGCACAGATACGCAGTATTTT. It is translated as CATRDSSTDTQYF.

The rearrangement uses TRBV5-1 and TRBJ1-2; tentatively, D is TRBD1 (6 bases). Trimming pared 0 bases from V and 2 bases from J, leaving 14 bases between. This CDR3 comprises 16 residues. The V gene's germline CDR1 is SGHRS and CDR2 YFSETQ. The CDR3 spells CASSLDPARGNYGYTF. The CDR3, as DNA: TGCGCCAGCAGCTTGGACCCTGCCAGGGGAAACTATGGCTACACCTTC.

This clonotype came up a few times. The J gene is TRBJ2-1, the V gene TRBV7-2; D is possibly TRBD1 or TRBD2 (5 bases each). Germline V gene data show CDR1 as SGHTA and CDR2 as FQGNSA. The CDR3 has 13 residues. V lost 1 base, J lost 11 bases, and 12 bases lay in between. The CDR3 DNA follows: TGTGCCAGCAGCTTAGATGGGGACCTGAAGCAGTTCTTC. Amino acid sequence: CASSLDGDLKQFF.

The sample holds one count of this clonotype. V gene TRBV29-1 combines with J gene TRBJ2-1; TRBD2 is a possible D gene (6 bases). V was trimmed by 4 bases and J by 7 bases, leaving 17 bases between them. Germline V gene sequence: CDR1 SQVTM, CDR2 ANQGSEA. The CDR3 contains 14 residues. DNA of the CDR3: TGCAGCGTTGGAGCCCGGACTAAAGTAAATGAGCAGTTCTTC. Translation gives CSVGARTKVNEQFF.

The V call is TRBV29-1, the J call TRBJ2-1; TRBD2 matches 9 bases. After removal of 6 bases from V and 0 bases from J, the junction contained 6 bases not matched to a gene. CDR1 is SQVTM and CDR2 is ANQGSEA in the germline V gene. The CDR3 is made up of 15 amino acids. The CDR3 protein is CSVRSGSVSYNEQFF. The CDR3 region has the DNA TGCAGCGTCCGTAGCGGGAGTGTCTCCTACAATGAGCAGTTCTTC.

The rearrangement uses TRBV7-8 and TRBJ1-2; 9 bases are a match to TRBD1. V lost 1 base to trimming and J lost 7 bases; unmatched junction nucleotides: 7. The germline V gene encodes CDR1 SGHVS and CDR2 FQNEAQ. CDR3 size: 15 residues. In DNA, the CDR3 is TGTGCCAGCAGCTTAGTGCTCGGGACAGGGAGTGGCTACACCTTC. It yields the protein CASSLVLGTGSGYTF. Full variable domain (missing parts from reference TRBV7-8 and TRBJ1-2): GAGVSQSPRYKVAKRGQDVALRCDPISGHVSLFWYQQALGQGPEFLTYFQNEAQLDKSGLPSDRFFAERPEGSVSTLKIQRTQQEDSAVYLCASSLVLGTGSGYTFGSGTRLTVV.

The rearrangement joins TRBV3-1 to TRBJ2-4; 9 bases agree with TRBD2. CDR1 and CDR2 (germline): LGHDT, YNNKEL (reference sequence). After removal of 3 bases from V and 2 bases from J, the junction contained 11 bases not matched to a gene. The CDR3 spans 18 residues. The CDR3 DNA reads TGTGCCAGCAGCCAGGCTCGCGGGGGGGATGGACCCAAAAACATTCAGTACTTC. Its protein is CASSQARGGDGPKNIQYF.

In its sample, this clonotype was seen once. V is TRBV7-2 and J is TRBJ2-5; D might be TRBD1 or TRBD2, each matching 5 bases. CDR3 size: 15 residues. V was clipped by 1 base and J by 4 bases, with 13 bases between them. Germline V gives CDR1 SGHTA, CDR2 FQGNSA. The CDR3 reads CASSLVSRGGETQYF. For the CDR3, the DNA is TGTGCCAGCAGCTTAGTCTCCCGTGGGGGAGAGACCCAGTACTTC.